This T cell receptor (beta chain) comes out of a study of identical twins. This clonotype was seen repeatedly, ten times or more. Using its own MiXCR run on the 5' RACE reads, TCRdb lists one record per CDR3 protein. The sample contains roughly 570,000 distinct CDR3 sequences, 9.6% of which appear only once. The same sample was also used in a study of yellow fever vaccine responses in identical twins.

Sequenced sample: PBMCs. The source is a woman in her late teens or twenties in good health.

CDR3 amino acids: CASSSPPVDPGQETQYF. The CDR3 DNA reads TGTGCCAGCAGTTCCCCCCCCGTGGACCCTGGCCAAGAGACCCAGTACTTC. The rearrangement joins TRBV28 to TRBJ2-5; D unclear. In germline, CDR1 is MDHEN, CDR2 SYDVKM. This CDR3 has 17 amino acids. The V gene lost 4 bases and the J gene lost 1 base, with 19 bases spanning the gap.